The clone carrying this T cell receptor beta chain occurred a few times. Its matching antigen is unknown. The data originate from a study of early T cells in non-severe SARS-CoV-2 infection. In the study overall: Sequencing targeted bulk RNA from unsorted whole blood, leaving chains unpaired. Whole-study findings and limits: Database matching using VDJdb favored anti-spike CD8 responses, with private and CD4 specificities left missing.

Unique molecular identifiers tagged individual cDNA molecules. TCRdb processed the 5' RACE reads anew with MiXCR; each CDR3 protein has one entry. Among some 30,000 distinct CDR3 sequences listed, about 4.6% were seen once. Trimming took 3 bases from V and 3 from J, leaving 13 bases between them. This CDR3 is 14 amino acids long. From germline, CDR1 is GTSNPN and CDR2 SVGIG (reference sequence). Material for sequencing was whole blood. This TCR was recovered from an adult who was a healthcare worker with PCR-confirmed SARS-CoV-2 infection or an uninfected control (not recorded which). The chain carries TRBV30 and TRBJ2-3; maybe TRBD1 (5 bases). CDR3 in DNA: TGTGCCTGGAGGAAGGGGTACGGGACAGATACGCAGTATTTT. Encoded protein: CAWRKGYGTDTQYF.